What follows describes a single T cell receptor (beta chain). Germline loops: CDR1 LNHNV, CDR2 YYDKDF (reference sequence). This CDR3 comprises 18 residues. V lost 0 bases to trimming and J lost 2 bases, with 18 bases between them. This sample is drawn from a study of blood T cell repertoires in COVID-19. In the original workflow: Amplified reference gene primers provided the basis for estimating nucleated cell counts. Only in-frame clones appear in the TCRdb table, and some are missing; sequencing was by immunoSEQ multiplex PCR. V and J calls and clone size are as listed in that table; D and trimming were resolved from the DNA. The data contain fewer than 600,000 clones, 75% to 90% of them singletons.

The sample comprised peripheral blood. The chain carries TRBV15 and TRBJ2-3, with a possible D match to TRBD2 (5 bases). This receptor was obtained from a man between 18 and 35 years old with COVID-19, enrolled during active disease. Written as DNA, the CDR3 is TGTGCCACCAGCAGAGATTTAGAGGGCACCGGATCCACAGATACGCAGTATTTT. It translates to CATSRDLEGTGSTDTQYF.